The rows below give T cell receptor beta chains drawn from one sample of a study of T cells in Graves' hyperthyroidism and ophthalmopathy. TCRdb reprocessed the multiplex PCR reads via MiXCR and lists one record per CDR3 protein. The table lists a few hundred thousand distinct CDR3 sequences, 35% to 55% of them singletons, with around 20% in the top ten. The specimen was peripheral blood or thyroid tissue (not recorded which). The source of these receptors is an adult woman with Graves' disease, either hyperthyroidism or ophthalmopathy (not recorded which). The CDR3 runs from the conserved cysteine through the conserved F or W. D genes are given only for firm matches. Only some rows state a clone size, as once, few, many or a class for expanded clones.

V: TRBV9; D: TRBD1; J: TRBJ1-4; size: many; CDR3: CASTRGQGNEKLFF; DNA: TGTGCCAGCACAAGGGGGCAGGGTAATGAAAAACTGTTTTTT
V: TRBV7-9; D: -; J: TRBJ2-7; size: many; CDR3: CASSSRLRDEQYF; DNA: TGTGCCAGCAGCTCGCGTCTCAGGGACGAGCAGTACTTC
V: TRBV13; D: -; J: TRBJ1-1; size: many; CDR3: CASSLGRGRAEAFF; DNA: TGTGCCAGCAGCTTGGGGCGGGGGAGGGCTGAAGCTTTCTTT
V: TRBV20-1; D: -; J: TRBJ1-5; size: -; CDR3: CSARDSVKQETQHF; DNA: TGCAGTGCTAGAGATTCGGTCAAGCAAGAGACCCAGCATTTT
V: TRBV6-5; D: TRBD2; J: TRBJ2-5; size: -; CDR3: CASSWSGGSNQPQYF; DNA: TGTGCCAGCAGTTGGTCGGGGGGTAGCAATCAGCCCCAGTACTTC
V: TRBV10-3; D: TRBD1; J: TRBJ2-5; size: -; CDR3: CAISAGTGTYQETQYF; DNA: TGTGCCATCAGTGCGGGGACAGGAACGTACCAAGAGACCCAGTACTTC
V: TRBV19; D: -; J: TRBJ1-1; size: many; CDR3: CASSGGLGDTRPAFF; DNA: TGTGCCAGTAGTGGGGGGCTGGGGGACACCAGACCAGCTTTCTTT
V: TRBV6-6; D: -; J: TRBJ2-5; size: many; CDR3: CASSHPRPTRRETQYF; DNA: TGTGCCAGCAGCCACCCCCGGCCCACTCGGAGAGAGACCCAGTACTTC
V: TRBV5-1; D: -; J: TRBJ1-1; size: many; CDR3: CASSLMDGGVNTEAFF; DNA: TGCGCCAGCAGCCTAATGGACGGTGGGGTGAACACTGAAGCTTTCTTT
V: TRBV6-4; D: -; J: TRBJ1-4; size: -; CDR3: CASSDPQGMNEKLFF; DNA: TGTGCCAGCAGTGACCCACAGGGAATGAATGAAAAACTGTTTTTT
V: TRBV27; D: TRBD1; J: TRBJ2-7; size: -; CDR3: CASSLNRGNEQYF; DNA: TGTGCCAGCAGTTTAAACAGGGGGAACGAGCAGTACTTC
V: TRBV7-2; D: -; J: TRBJ2-3; size: -; CDR3: CASSPPRAGLTDTQYF; DNA: TGTGCCAGCAGCCCCCCGAGGGCCGGGCTGACAGATACGCAGTATTTT
V: TRBV11-2; D: TRBD1; J: TRBJ1-1; size: many; CDR3: CASSLVGTGPLGEAFF; DNA: TGTGCCAGCAGCTTAGTTGGGACAGGGCCTCTCGGAGAAGCTTTCTTT
V: TRBV29-1; D: TRBD1; J: TRBJ1-1; size: -; CDR3: CSLDPTGGAFF; DNA: TGCAGCTTGGACCCTACAGGGGGAGCTTTCTTT
V: TRBV2; D: TRBD1; J: TRBJ1-6; size: -; CDR3: CASSAGTGVKPLHF; DNA: TGTGCCAGCAGTGCGGGGACAGGGGTAAAGCCCCTCCACTTT
V: TRBV20-1; D: -; J: TRBJ1-2; size: -; CDR3: CSATPPSGNDNYGYTF; DNA: TGCAGTGCAACGCCCCCGTCTGGGAATGACAACTATGGCTACACCTTC
V: TRBV4-2; D: -; J: TRBJ2-7; size: -; CDR3: CASSQVGSGEQYF; DNA: TGTGCCAGCAGCCAAGTTGGGTCTGGAGAGCAGTACTTC
V: TRBV5-1; D: -; J: TRBJ1-2; size: many; CDR3: CASSLTVFNYGYTF; DNA: TGCGCCAGCAGCTTGACAGTATTTAACTATGGCTACACCTTC
V: TRBV7-9; D: -; J: TRBJ1-1; size: -; CDR3: CASSLWMGTDTEAFF; DNA: TGTGCCAGCAGCTTATGGATGGGGACGGACACTGAAGCTTTCTTT
V: TRBV4-1; D: -; J: TRBJ2-7; size: many; CDR3: CASSHRAGSSYEQYF; DNA: TGCGCCAGCAGCCATAGAGCAGGAAGCTCCTACGAGCAGTACTTC
V: TRBV5-4; D: -; J: TRBJ2-7; size: many; CDR3: CATSDRSYEQYF; DNA: TGTGCCACCTCGGACAGATCCTACGAGCAGTACTTC
V: TRBV20-1; D: -; J: TRBJ1-1; size: -; CDR3: CSASATSEAFF; DNA: TGCAGTGCTAGCGCGACTAGCGAAGCTTTCTTT
V: TRBV10-3; D: TRBD2; J: TRBJ2-5; size: -; CDR3: CAIRDSGVMETQYF; DNA: TGTGCCATCAGAGATAGCGGGGTGATGGAGACCCAGTACTTC